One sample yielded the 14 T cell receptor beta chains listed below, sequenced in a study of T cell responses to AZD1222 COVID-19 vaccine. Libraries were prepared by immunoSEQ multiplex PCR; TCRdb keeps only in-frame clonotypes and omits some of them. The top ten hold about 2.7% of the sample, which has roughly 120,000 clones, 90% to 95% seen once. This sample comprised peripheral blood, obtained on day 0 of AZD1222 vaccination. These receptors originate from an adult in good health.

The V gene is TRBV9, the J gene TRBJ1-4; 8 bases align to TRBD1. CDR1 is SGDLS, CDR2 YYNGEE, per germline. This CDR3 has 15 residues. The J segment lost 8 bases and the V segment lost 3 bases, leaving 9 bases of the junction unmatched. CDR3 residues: CASSARQGLREKLFF. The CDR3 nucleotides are TGTGCCAGCAGCGCCCGACAGGGGTTGAGAGAAAAACTGTTTTTT.

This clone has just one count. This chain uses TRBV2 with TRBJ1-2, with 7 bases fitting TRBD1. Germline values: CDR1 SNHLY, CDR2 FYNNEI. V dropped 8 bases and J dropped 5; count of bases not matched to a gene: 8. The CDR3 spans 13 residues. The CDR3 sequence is CASHGTELYGYTF. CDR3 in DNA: TGTGCCAGCCACGGGACAGAACTATATGGCTACACCTTC. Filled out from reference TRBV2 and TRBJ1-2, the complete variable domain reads EPEVTQTPSHQVTQMGQEVILRCVPISNHLYFYWYRQILGQKVEFLVSFYNNEISEKSEIFDDQFSVERPDGSNFTLKIRSTKLEDSAMYFCASHGTELYGYTFGSGTRLTVV.

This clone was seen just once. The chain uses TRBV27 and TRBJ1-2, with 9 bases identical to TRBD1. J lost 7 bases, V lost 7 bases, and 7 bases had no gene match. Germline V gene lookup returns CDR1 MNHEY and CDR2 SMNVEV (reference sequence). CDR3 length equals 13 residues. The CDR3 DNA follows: TGTGCCAGCACCGTGACAGGGGGGTCTGGCTACACCTTC. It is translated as CASTVTGGSGYTF.

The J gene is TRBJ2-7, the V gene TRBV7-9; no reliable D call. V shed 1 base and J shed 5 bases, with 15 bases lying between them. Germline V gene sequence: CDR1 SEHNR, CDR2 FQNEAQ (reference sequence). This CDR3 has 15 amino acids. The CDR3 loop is CASSLDGFKANEQYF. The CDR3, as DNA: TGTGCCAGCAGCTTAGACGGGTTTAAAGCGAACGAGCAGTACTTC.

The CDR3 region has the DNA TGTGCCAGCACAGAAGGGGGGTCCAACTATGGCTACACCTTC. Protein sequence: CASTEGGSNYGYTF. V gene TRBV2 combines with J gene TRBJ1-2; D possibly corresponds to TRBD1 (6 bases). Germline values: CDR1 SNHLY, CDR2 FYNNEI. The CDR3 consists of 14 residues. Trimming removed 7 bases at V and 2 bases at J, with 14 bases between.

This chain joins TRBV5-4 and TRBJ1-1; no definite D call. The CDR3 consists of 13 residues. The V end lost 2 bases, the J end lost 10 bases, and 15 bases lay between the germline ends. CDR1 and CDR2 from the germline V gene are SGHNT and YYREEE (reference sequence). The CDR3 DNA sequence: TGTGCCAGCAGCTTTGATGTGACGGCGGTAGCTTTCTTT. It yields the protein CASSFDVTAVAFF.

CDR3 coding DNA: TGTGCCAGCAGTTACCCCCCCATGACGCAGGGTGCGGGAGGTATCTACGAGCAGTACTTC. It yields the protein CASSYPPMTQGAGGIYEQYF. This chain links TRBV6-2 or TRBV6-3 with TRBJ2-7; 8 nucleotides match TRBD2. Germline V CDR1 and CDR2: MNHEY, SVGEGT. The V gene end was trimmed by 2 bases and the J gene end by 3 bases; junction bases not matched to a gene: 21. This CDR3 is built from 20 residues.

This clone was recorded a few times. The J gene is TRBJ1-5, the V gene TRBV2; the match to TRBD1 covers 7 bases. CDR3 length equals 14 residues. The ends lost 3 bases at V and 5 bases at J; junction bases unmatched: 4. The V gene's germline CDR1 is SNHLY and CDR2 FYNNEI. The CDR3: CASSEGQKHQPQHF. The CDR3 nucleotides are TGTGCCAGCAGTGAGGGACAGAAGCATCAGCCCCAGCATTTT.

CDR3 sequence: CASSQDWGSVSNEQFF. CDR3 in DNA: TGTGCCAGCAGCCAAGATTGGGGGAGCGTCAGCAATGAGCAGTTCTTC. The chain recombines TRBV3-1 (or the pseudogene TRBV3-2) with TRBJ2-1; D is perhaps TRBD1 or TRBD2 (5 bases each). The CDR3 loop spans 16 amino acids. V lost 0 bases, J lost 6 bases, and 15 bases lay in between. Germline V gene data show CDR1 as LGHDT and CDR2 as YNNKEL (reference sequence).

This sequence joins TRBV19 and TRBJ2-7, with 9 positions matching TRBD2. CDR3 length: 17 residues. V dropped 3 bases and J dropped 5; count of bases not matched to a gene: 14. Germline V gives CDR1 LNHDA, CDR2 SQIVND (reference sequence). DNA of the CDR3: TGTGCCAGTAGTATTCGGCGGATAGGGACTAGCTTAGACGAGCAGTACTTC. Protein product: CASSIRRIGTSLDEQYF.

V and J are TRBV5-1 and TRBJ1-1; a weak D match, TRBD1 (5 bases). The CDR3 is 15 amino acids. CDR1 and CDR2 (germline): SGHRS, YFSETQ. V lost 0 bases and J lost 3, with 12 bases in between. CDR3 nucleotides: TGCGCCAGCAGCTTGGTTCCGGGGGGAGACACTGAAGCTTTCTTT. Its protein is CASSLVPGGDTEAFF.

The CDR3 spells CASSEDRDNFGEQYF. The CDR3 DNA reads TGTGCCAGCAGCGAAGACCGGGACAACTTCGGCGAGCAGTACTTC. This chain uses TRBV9 with TRBJ2-7; perhaps TRBD1 as D (6 bases). Germline V CDR1 and CDR2: SGDLS, YYNGEE. Trimming left V 3 bases short and J 6 bases short, with 19 bases between. The CDR3 loop spans 15 amino acids.

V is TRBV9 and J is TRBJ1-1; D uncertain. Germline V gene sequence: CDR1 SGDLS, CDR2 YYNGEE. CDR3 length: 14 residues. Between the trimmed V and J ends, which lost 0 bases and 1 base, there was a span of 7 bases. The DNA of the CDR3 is TGTGCCAGCAGCGTAGCGCTTTGGAACACTGAAGCTTTCTTT. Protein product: CASSVALWNTEAFF.

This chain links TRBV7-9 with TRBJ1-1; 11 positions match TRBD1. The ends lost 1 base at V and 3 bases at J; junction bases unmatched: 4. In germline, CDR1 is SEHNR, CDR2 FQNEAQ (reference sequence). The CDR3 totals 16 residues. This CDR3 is CASSLGRTGGDTEAFF. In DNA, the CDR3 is TGTGCCAGCAGCTTAGGGAGGACAGGGGGCGACACTGAAGCTTTCTTT.